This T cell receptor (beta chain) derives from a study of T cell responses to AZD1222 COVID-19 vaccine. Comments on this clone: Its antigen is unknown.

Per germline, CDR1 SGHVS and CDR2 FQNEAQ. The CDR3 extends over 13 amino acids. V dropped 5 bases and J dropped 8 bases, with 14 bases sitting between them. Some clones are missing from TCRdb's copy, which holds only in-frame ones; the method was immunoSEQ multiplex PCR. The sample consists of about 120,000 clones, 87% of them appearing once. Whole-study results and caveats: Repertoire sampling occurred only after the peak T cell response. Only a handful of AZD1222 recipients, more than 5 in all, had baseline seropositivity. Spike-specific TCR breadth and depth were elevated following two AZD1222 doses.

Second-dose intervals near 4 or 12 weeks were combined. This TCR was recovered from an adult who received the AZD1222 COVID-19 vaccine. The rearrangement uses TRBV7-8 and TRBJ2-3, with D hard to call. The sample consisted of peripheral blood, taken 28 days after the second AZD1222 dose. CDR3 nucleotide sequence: TGTGCCAGCAGCCCCTCCTTGGCGAGTACGCAGTATTTT. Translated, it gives CASSPSLASTQYF.